The clone carrying this TCR beta chain occurred once. Germline assignment: CDR1 MDHEN and CDR2 SYDVKM. V lost 7 bases and J 2 bases, leaving 13 bases between the germline ends. The CDR3 is made up of 14 amino acids. The data stem from a study of blood T cell repertoires in COVID-19. In the original processing: Estimation of nucleated cell counts relied on the amplification of reference gene primers. Sequencing was performed with immunoSEQ multiplex PCR; in TCRdb, only in-frame clones are kept and a portion is missing. V and J calls and clone size are as listed in that table; D and trimming were resolved from the DNA. In the table there are around 70,000 clones, around 88% of which are singletons.

The J gene is TRBJ2-3, the V gene TRBV28; possible D gene TRBD2, 6 bases. Sequenced input: peripheral blood. The TCR sequence derives from a man aged 55 to 70 with acute or convalescent COVID-19. CDR3 region: CASIPEGYTDTQYF. CDR3 DNA sequence: TGTGCCAGCATTCCGGAGGGGTACACAGATACGCAGTATTTT. The variable domain in full, with the rest retrieved from reference TRBV28 and TRBJ2-3, is DVKVTQSSRYLVKRTGEKVFLECVQDMDHENMFWYRQDPGLGLRLIYFSYDVKMKEKGDIPEGYSVSREKKERFSLILESASTNQTSMYLCASIPEGYTDTQYFGPGTRLTVL.